The clone carrying this TCR beta chain appeared a few times. Its antigen is unidentified. Version v3.0 of the immunoSEQ assay was performed at survey level. The method was immunoSEQ multiplex PCR; TCRdb's version includes in-frame clones alone and lacks a portion of them. Among about 25,000 clones listed, 79% were seen once. This specimen belongs to a study of long-term antiretroviral therapy in people with HIV. CDR1 is MNHEY and CDR2 is SMNVEV in the germline V gene (reference sequence). V gave up 5 bases and J gave up 8 bases, with 10 bases separating them. The CDR3 is 13 amino acids. Treatment for all HIV-infected participants took place in the United States. The study used samples holding roughly 0.95-11 million cryopreserved PBMC before DNA extraction. General study points: Whichever time point was examined, clones expanded before ART dominated the repertoire. Blood collection from about 2003 to 2017 possibly occurred under older ART regimens.

The source of this sequence is a woman aged 40-49 years with HIV. The rearrangement joins TRBV27 to TRBJ1-6; D is unresolved. The starting material was unsorted PBMCs, obtained 1.2 years after starting antiretroviral therapy. Here the CDR3 DNA reads TGTGCCAGCAGTCCAGCCCAAGATTCACCCCTCCACTTT. Translated: CASSPAQDSPLHF.